This T cell receptor (beta chain) was found in a study of T cell changes during pregnancy in multiple sclerosis. This CDR3 comprises 15 residues. CDR1 and CDR2 from the germline V gene are MRHNA and SNTAGT. V was clipped by 5 bases and J by 1 base; unmatched bases: 6. Sequenced by immunoSEQ multiplex PCR; TCRdb stores in-frame clones only, minus some. The repertoire includes 85,000 to 130,000 clones, about 89% of them detected once, and 1.6% sits in the top ten. The sequenced sample was peripheral blood, obtained before pregnancy. The receptor comes from a female donor with multiple sclerosis, enrolled in a pregnancy study. This sequence joins TRBV6-4 and TRBJ2-7; 9 nucleotides line up with TRBD2. This CDR3 is CASSYGLAGSYEQYF. The CDR3 bases are TGTGCCAGCAGTTACGGGCTAGCGGGATCCTACGAGCAGTACTTC.